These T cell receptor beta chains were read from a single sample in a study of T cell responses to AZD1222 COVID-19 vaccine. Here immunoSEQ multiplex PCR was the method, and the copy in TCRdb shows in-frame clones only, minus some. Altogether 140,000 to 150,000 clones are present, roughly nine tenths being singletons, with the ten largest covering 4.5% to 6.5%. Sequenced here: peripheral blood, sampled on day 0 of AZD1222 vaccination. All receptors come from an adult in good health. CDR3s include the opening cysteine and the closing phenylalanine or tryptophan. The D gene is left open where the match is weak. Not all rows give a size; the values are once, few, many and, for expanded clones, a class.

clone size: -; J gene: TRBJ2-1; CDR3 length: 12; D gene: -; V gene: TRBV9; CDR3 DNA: TGTGCCAGCAGCGCGGGTAGGAATGAGCAGTTCTTC; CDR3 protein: CASSAGRNEQFF
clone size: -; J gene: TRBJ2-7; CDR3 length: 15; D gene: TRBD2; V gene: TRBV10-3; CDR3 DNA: TGTGCCATCAGTGAACTAGCGGGATTCTCCTACGAGCAGTACTTC; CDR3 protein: CAISELAGFSYEQYF
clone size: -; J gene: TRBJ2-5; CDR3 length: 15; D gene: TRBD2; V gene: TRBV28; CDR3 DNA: TGTGCCAGCAGCGGGACTAGCGCAGACCAAGAGACCCAGTACTTC; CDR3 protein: CASSGTSADQETQYF
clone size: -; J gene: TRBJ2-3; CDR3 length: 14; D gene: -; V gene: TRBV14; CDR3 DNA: TGTGCCAGCAGCCCTTATCTAGTATTGGATACGCAGTATTTT; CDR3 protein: CASSPYLVLDTQYF
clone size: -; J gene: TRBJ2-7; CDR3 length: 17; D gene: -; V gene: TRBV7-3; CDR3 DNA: TGTGCCAGCAGCTTAGGCGGGAACGAGGGGGAAAACTACGAGCAGTACTTC; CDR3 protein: CASSLGGNEGENYEQYF
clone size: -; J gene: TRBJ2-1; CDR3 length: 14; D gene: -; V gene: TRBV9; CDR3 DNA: TGTGCCAGCAGCGCGGGCATGGGCTACAATGAGCAGTTCTTC; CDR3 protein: CASSAGMGYNEQFF
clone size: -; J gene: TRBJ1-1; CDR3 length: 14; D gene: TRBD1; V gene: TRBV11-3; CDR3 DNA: TGTGCCAGCAGCGAGAGACAGGGTAGGACTGAAGCTTTCTTT; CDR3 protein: CASSERQGRTEAFF
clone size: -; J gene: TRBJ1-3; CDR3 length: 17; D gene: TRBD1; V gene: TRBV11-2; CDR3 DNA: TGTGCCAGCAGTTTCCTAAGGACAGGGCGCTCTGGAAACACCATATATTTT; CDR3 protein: CASSFLRTGRSGNTIYF
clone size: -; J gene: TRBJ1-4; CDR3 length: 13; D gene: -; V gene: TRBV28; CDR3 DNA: TGTGCCAGCAGTTTATTGGTGGGTGAAAAACTGTTTTTT; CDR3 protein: CASSLLVGEKLFF
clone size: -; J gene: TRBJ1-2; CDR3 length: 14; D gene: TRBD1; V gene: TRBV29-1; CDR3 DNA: TGCAGCGCTACCGGGACAGGGGTTTATTCGGGCTACACCTTC; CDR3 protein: CSATGTGVYSGYTF
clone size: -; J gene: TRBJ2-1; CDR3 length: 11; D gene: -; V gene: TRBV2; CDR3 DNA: TGTGCCAGCAGTCGCAACAATGAGCAGTTCTTC; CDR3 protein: CASSRNNEQFF
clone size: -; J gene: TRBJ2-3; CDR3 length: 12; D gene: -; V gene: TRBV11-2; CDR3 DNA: TGTGCCAGCAGCTTGAGCACAGATACGCAGTATTTT; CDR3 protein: CASSLSTDTQYF
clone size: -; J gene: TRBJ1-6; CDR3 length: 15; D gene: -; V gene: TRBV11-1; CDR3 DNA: TGTGCCAGCAGCTTAGCGGCGGGACGCTCTTCACCCCTCCACTTT; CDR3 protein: CASSLAAGRSSPLHF
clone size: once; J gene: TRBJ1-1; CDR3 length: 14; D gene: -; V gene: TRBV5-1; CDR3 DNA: TGCGCCAGCAGCTTGGGTGGATCGGGGGCGCGGGGTTTCTTT; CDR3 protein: CASSLGGSGARGFF
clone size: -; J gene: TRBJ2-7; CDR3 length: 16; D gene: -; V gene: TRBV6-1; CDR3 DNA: TGTGCCAGCAGTGAAGATAATTCCATACTCTCCTACGAGCAGTACTTC; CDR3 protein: CASSEDNSILSYEQYF
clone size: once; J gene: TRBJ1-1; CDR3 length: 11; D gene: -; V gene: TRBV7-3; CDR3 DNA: TGTGCCAGCAGCTCCGGGACAGAAGCTTTCTTT; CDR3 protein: CASSSGTEAFF
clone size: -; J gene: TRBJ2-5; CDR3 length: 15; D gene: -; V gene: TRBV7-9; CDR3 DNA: TGTGCCAGCAGCTTAGCGCTGCCAGTGAGGGAGACCCAGTACTTC; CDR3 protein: CASSLALPVRETQYF
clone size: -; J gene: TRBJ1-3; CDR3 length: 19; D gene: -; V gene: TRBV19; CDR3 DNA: TGTGCCAGTAGTATGAATCTGGGGACTCCGACCTACTCTGGAAACACCATATATTTT; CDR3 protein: CASSMNLGTPTYSGNTIYF
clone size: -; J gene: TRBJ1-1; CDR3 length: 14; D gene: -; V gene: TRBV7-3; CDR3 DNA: TGTGCCAGCAGCTTAACAAGGACTAACACTGAAGCTTTCTTT; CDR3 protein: CASSLTRTNTEAFF
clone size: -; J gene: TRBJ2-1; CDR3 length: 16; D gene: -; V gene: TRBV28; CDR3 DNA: TGTGCCAGCAGGGCCTTGGATAGCGCGTCCTACAATGAGCAGTTCTTC; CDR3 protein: CASRALDSASYNEQFF
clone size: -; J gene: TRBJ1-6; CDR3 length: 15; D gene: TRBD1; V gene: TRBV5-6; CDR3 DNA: TGTGCCAGCAGCCCCCGGGACAGGGCAAATTCACCCCTCCACTTT; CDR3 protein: CASSPRDRANSPLHF
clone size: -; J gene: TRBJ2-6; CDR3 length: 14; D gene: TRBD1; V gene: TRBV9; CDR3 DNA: TGTGCCAGCAGCCCCAGGGGGGGGGCCAACGTCCTGACTTTC; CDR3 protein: CASSPRGGANVLTF